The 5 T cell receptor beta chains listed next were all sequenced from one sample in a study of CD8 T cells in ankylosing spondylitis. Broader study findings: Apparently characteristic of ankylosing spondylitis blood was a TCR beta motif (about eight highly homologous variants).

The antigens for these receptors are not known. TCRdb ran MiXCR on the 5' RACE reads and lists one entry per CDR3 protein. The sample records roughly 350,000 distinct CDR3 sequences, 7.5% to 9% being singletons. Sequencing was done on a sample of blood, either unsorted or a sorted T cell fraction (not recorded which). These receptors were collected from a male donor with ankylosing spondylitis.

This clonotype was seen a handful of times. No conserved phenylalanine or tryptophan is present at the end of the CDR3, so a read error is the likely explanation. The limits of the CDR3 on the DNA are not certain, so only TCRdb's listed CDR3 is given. The CDR3 sequence: CASGPENL. The chain couples TRBV12-5 to TRBJ2-1. The CDR3 is 8 amino acids in total, end residues counted. Germline V gives CDR1 LGHNT, CDR2 FRNRAP.

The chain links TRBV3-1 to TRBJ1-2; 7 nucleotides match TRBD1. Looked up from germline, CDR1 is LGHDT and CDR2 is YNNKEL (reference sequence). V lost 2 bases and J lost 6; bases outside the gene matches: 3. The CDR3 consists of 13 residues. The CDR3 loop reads CASSQNRGHGYTF. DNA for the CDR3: TGTGCCAGCAGCCAAAACAGGGGTCATGGCTACACCTTC.

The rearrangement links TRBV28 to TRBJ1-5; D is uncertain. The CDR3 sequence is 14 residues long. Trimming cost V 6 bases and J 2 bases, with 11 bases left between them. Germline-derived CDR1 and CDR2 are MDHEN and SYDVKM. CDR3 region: CASSEDLGNQPQHF. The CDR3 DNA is TGTGCCAGCAGCGAGGATTTGGGCAATCAGCCCCAGCATTTT.

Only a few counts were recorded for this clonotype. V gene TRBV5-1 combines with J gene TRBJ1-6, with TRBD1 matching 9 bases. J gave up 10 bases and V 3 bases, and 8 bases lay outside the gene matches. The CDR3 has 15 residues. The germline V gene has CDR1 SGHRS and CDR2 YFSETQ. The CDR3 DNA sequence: TGCGCCAGCAGCTCACAGGGGGCAGTGGGATCACCCCTCCACTTT. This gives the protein CASSSQGAVGSPLHF.

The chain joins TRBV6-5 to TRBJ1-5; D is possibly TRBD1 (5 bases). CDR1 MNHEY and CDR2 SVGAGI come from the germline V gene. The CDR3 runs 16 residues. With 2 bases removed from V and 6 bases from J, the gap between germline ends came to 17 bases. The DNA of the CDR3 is TGTGCCAGCAGTTACCAACAGCCCCAGGGCGGTCAGCCCCAGCATTTT. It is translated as CASSYQQPQGGQPQHF.